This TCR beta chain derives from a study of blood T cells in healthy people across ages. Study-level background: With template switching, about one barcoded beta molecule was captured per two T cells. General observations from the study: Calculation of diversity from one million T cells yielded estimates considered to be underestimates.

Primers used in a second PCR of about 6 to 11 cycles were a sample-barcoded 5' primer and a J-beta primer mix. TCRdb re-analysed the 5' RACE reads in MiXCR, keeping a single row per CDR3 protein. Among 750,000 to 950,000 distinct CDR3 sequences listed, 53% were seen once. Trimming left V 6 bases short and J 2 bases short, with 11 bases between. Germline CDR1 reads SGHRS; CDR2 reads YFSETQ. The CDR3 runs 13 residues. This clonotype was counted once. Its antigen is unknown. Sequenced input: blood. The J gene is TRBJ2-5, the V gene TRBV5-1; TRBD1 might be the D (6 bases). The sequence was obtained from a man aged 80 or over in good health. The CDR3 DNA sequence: TGCGCCAGCAACTACAGGGCGCAAGAGACCCAGTACTTC. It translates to CASNYRAQETQYF. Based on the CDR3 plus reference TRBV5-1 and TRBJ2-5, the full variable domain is KAGVTQTPRYLIKTRGQQVTLSCSPISGHRSVSWYQQTPGQGLQFLFEYFSETQRNKGNFPGRFSGRQFSNSRSEMNVSTLELGDSALYLCASNYRAQETQYFGPGTRLLVL.